What follows are 4 T cell receptor beta chains derived from one specimen sequenced in a study of blood T cell repertoires in COVID-19. Method: immunoSEQ multiplex PCR; TCRdb's copy keeps in-frame clones and lacks some. The sample has about 260,000 clones; approximately 91% are singletons. Sequenced input: peripheral blood. Receptors originate from a human donor in a cohort sampled during active COVID-19.

This clone has a single count. This chain joins TRBV6-5 and TRBJ2-5, with 12 bases that match TRBD2. This CDR3 contains 12 residues. CDR1 is MNHEY and CDR2 is SVGAGI in the germline V gene. V dropped 10 bases and J dropped 14; count of bases not matched to a gene: 11. CDR3 bases: TGTGCCACAAGACTAGCGGGGGCCTTCAGCTACTTC. Protein sequence: CATRLAGAFSYF.

This chain links TRBV5-1 with TRBJ1-1; D gene uncertain. Germline V CDR1 and CDR2: SGHRS, YFSETQ. With 0 bases removed from V and 7 bases from J, the gap between germline ends came to 13 bases. This CDR3 region has 14 residues. CDR3 residues: CASSLGSGGYEAFF. In nucleotides, the CDR3 is TGCGCCAGCAGCTTGGGGTCAGGAGGCTATGAAGCTTTCTTT. Full variable domain (remainder filled in from reference TRBV5-1 and TRBJ1-1): KAGVTQTPRYLIKTRGQQVTLSCSPISGHRSVSWYQQTPGQGLQFLFEYFSETQRNKGNFPGRFSGRQFSNSRSEMNVSTLELGDSALYLCASSLGSGGYEAFFGQGTRLTVV.

The chain is built from TRBV27 and TRBJ2-7; TRBD1 matches at 7 bases. The germline CDR1 and CDR2 sequences are MNHEY and SMNVEV (reference sequence). With 2 bases clipped from V and 6 bases from J, the junction kept 4 bases outside the gene matches. The length of the CDR3 is 13 residues. CDR3 loop: CASSLDRVREQYF. CDR3 nucleotides: TGTGCCAGCAGTTTAGACAGGGTACGCGAGCAGTACTTC.

This sequence joins TRBV10-3 and TRBJ1-1; D not certain. The CDR3 contains 11 residues. V was pared by 2 bases and J by 7 bases, with 5 bases between. Looked up from germline, CDR1 is ENHRY and CDR2 is SYGVKD. The CDR3 is CAISEDIEAFF. CDR3 coding DNA: TGTGCCATCAGTGAGGACATTGAAGCTTTCTTT.